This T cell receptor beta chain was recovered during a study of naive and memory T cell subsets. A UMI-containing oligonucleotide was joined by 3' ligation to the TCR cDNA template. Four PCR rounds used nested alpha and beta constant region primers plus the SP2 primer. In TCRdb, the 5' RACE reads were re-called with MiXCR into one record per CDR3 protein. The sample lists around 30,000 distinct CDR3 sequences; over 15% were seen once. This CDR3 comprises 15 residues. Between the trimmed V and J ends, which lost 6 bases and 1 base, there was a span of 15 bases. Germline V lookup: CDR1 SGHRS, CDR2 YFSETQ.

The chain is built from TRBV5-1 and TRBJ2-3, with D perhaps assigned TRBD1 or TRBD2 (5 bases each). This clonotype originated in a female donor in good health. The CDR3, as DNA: TGCGCCAGCACCTTCCGGGACCCACGCACAGATACGCAGTATTTT. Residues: CASTFRDPRTDTQYF. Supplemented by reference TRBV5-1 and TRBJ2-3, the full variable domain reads KAGVTQTPRYLIKTRGQQVTLSCSPISGHRSVSWYQQTPGQGLQFLFEYFSETQRNKGNFPGRFSGRQFSNSRSEMNVSTLELGDSALYLCASTFRDPRTDTQYFGPGTRLTVL.